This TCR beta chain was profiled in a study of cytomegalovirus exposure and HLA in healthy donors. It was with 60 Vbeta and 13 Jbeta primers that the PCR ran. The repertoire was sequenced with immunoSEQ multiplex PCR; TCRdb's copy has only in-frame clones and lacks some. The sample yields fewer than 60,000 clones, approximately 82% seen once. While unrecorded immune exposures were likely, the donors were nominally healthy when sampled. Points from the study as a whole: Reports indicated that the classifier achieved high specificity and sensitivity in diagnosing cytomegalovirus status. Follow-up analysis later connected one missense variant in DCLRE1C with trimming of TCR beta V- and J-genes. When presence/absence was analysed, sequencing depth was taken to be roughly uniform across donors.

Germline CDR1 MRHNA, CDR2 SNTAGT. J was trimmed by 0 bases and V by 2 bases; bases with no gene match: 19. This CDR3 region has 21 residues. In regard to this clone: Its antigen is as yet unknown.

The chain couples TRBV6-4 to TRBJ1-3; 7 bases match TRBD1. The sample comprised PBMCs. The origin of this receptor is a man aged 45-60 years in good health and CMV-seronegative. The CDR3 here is CASSDPVTGKYFRHSGNTIYF. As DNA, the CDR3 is TGTGCCAGCAGTGACCCCGTGACAGGGAAATATTTCCGCCACTCTGGAAACACCATATATTTT.